The text below deals with one T cell receptor beta chain. Its antigen is not identified. This CDR3 region has 15 residues. Germline values: CDR1 SEHNR, CDR2 FQNEAQ (reference sequence). J gave up 4 bases and V 1 base, and 6 bases lay outside the gene matches. Vbeta (60) and Jbeta (13) primers were used in the PCR. Study processing details: Per a later analysis, the number of unique TCR beta chains was around 79 million, of which roughly 9.9 million were shared. Some clones are missing from TCRdb's copy, which holds only in-frame ones; the method was immunoSEQ multiplex PCR. The V and J calls and clone size were taken over from that table, and D and trimming were inferred from the DNA. Of about 160,000 clones listed, roughly 83% were seen once; the top ten hold roughly 1%. The data are from a study of cytomegalovirus exposure and HLA in healthy donors. Whole-study results and caveats: A later analysis reported that several of the most significant clusters appeared to be linked to common viral pathogens, among them Epstein-Barr virus.

The receptor comes from a man between 25 and 39 years old in good health and CMV-seronegative. The rearrangement joins TRBV7-9 to TRBJ1-2; 7 bases line up with TRBD1. Sequencing was performed on PBMCs. CDR3 amino acids: CASSLGDSYSYGYTF. CDR3 nucleotides: TGTGCCAGCAGCTTAGGGGACAGCTACAGCTATGGCTACACCTTC.